This paragraph covers one TCR beta chain sequence. The target antigen is unknown. V lost 5 bases to trimming and J lost 6 bases, with 13 bases between them. The CDR3 has 13 residues. The V gene's germline CDR1 is MDHEN and CDR2 SYDVKM. These data belong to a study of shared clonotypes between healthy human individuals. TCRdb keeps only in-frame clones here, not all; method: immunoSEQ multiplex PCR. The repertoire holds 2 million to 3 million clones, with roughly 93% as singletons. Study-wide findings and caveats: Several donors showed sharing of around 5% of naive CD4 clonotypes. Despite large depth, rarefaction showed incomplete sorted-subset sequencing.

This chain links TRBV28 with TRBJ2-5; D possibly corresponds to TRBD2 (6 bases). Source material: naive CD4+ T cells from PBMCs. Subset specified: CD45RA+ positively selected. The source is a man aged 18-30 years in good health. Some clones in this sample may be carry-over from other donors' samples. The CDR3 protein is CASSPGTEKTQYF. The CDR3 DNA reads TGTGCCAGCAGTCCCGGGACTGAGAAGACCCAGTACTTC. The full variable domain, its missing parts supplied by reference TRBV28 and TRBJ2-5, is DVKVTQSSRYLVKRTGEKVFLECVQDMDHENMFWYRQDPGLGLRLIYFSYDVKMKEKGDIPEGYSVSREKKERFSLILESASTNQTSMYLCASSPGTEKTQYFGPGTRLLVL.